What follows is one T cell receptor beta chain and its context. Its specificity is not known. These data originate in a study of response to subunit inactivated influenza vaccine. Overall study findings and caveats: The study's authors posited that every seasonal influenza vaccination enlists few new T cells.

The CDR3 runs 14 residues. V gave up 8 bases and J gave up 4 bases; unmatched junction bases: 8. Germline V CDR1 and CDR2: SGHTA, FQGNSA. TCRdb re-called the RT-PCR reads with MiXCR, one entry per CDR3 protein. The table records 550,000 to 650,000 distinct CDR3 sequences, approximately 12% of them present only once. This specimen consisted of PBMCs from blood, obtained on the day of vaccination. This receptor was taken from a man aged 45-65 years who received an inactivated influenza vaccine. The chain uses TRBV7-2 and TRBJ2-7; 10 nucleotides align to TRBD2. The CDR3 region has the DNA TGTGCCAGCCAGCGGGGGGGTACGGGATACGAGCAGTACTTC. Its translation: CASQRGGTGYEQYF.